This note documents a single T cell receptor (beta chain) sequence. Its cognate antigen has yet to be identified. No much larger clone exists at a distance of one base, and base qualities are not known. This specimen belongs to a study of cytomegalovirus exposure and HLA in healthy donors (dated by TCRdb to the late 2010s). A note on the overall study: According to a later analysis, the approximately 130 validation repertoires were produced on the same platform as the approximately 600 repertoires of the first cohort. The aim of the study was to test whether cataloging public T cell receptors could identify signatures of past pathogen exposure. Besides the first cohort of around 700 subjects, a separate validation cohort made up of 90 to 150 different subjects was used. To predict cytomegalovirus infection status, the study combined high-throughput TCR immunosequencing, statistical association of individual TCRs with disease status, and machine learning. Beyond this particular receptor, the publication reports: Cytomegalovirus status was reported to be diagnosed by the classifier with high specificity and sensitivity in both the original and validation cohorts. The study gave a list of around 170 TCR beta chains associated with cytomegalovirus. Subsequent analysis determined that TCRs grouped into clusters in the first cohort also showed a tendency toward co-occurrence across the roughly 120 validation repertoires, and about 94% of cluster scores exceeded 0. The authors suggested that the approach could potentially be generalized to other disease states and immunological phenotypes. Across donors, most TCR sequences were observed very rarely, whereas some public TCRs were present in many individuals. The validation cohort had no HLA typing available for a later analysis, so co-occurrence within that cohort was assessed over all 130 or so repertoires. In vitro tests confirmed that a few of the cytomegalovirus-associated TCR beta chains recognize cytomegalovirus antigens.

The donors were included in the validation cohort of around 120 subjects, a group kept apart from the approximately 700-subject first cohort. The receptor library was made with the immunoSEQ multiplex PCR assay. For the original study's pipeline: A statistical classification framework was developed to diagnose cytomegalovirus status using the catalog of TCR beta chain sequences. TCRdb re-hosts the immuneACCESS table, in-frame sequences only. Its copies lack some clones; in the studies checked, an unresolved V gene accounts for under half of them, and the cause for the rest is not known. The DNA gave D and trimming, while V, J and clone size come from that table. This sample has about 360,000 clones in its table, and 80% to 90% of those were observed once. Roughly 0.83% of the sample is taken by the ten largest. Unmatched junction bases come to 1, with V trimmed by 6 bases and J by 0 bases. CDR1 and CDR2 (MNHEY, SVGAGI) derive from the germline V gene. The CDR3 starts with the cysteine, ends with the phenylalanine, and has 13 residues. Only CDR3 DNA remains: 39 bases, in frame from the first base.

The TCR sequence derives from a woman younger than 35 in good health and CMV-seronegative. The chain couples TRBV6-5 to TRBJ1-1; 7 bases in the middle match TRBD1. The material sequenced was PBMCs. The CDR3 reads CASRGTVNTEAFF. The nucleotides are TGTGCCAGCAGGGGGACAGTGAACACTGAAGCTTTCTTT.